The 7 T cell receptor beta chains presented below share a single source sample, sequenced in a study of OX40 agonist ivuxolimab in advanced cancers. The repertoire was sequenced with immunoSEQ multiplex PCR; TCRdb's copy has only in-frame clones and lacks some. The sample has about 77,000 clones; around 83% are singletons. The source was CD4+ or CD8+ T cells sorted from blood, collected in a trial of the OX40 agonist ivuxolimab. These receptor sequences come from an adult with an advanced solid tumor such as melanoma, head and neck, liver or kidney cancer.

The V and J genes are TRBV28 and TRBJ1-4; 8 bases are a match to TRBD1. Germline assignment: CDR1 MDHEN and CDR2 SYDVKM. The CDR3 spans 15 residues. Trimming took 5 bases from V and 6 from J; bases not matched to a gene: 8. CDR3 in amino acids: CASSTTGTGYEKLFF. CDR3 nucleotide sequence: TGTGCCAGCAGTACCACCGGGACAGGTTATGAAAAACTGTTTTTT.

This clone was counted a single time. The CDR3 nucleotides read TGCGCCAGCAGCTTGGGGGGACACACAGATACGCAGTATTTT. This sequence encodes CASSLGGHTDTQYF. The chain links TRBV5-1 to TRBJ2-3; a possible D gene is TRBD1 (6 bases). The germline V and J ends were trimmed by 0 bases and 2 bases, with 7 bases remaining between them. This CDR3 is 14 amino acids long. Germline V gene sequence: CDR1 SGHRS, CDR2 YFSETQ. The full variable domain, completed using reference TRBV5-1 and TRBJ2-3, is KAGVTQTPRYLIKTRGQQVTLSCSPISGHRSVSWYQQTPGQGLQFLFEYFSETQRNKGNFPGRFSGRQFSNSRSEMNVSTLELGDSALYLCASSLGGHTDTQYFGPGTRLTVL.

J is TRBJ2-7 and V is TRBV5-4, with TRBD1 matching 11 bases. In germline, CDR1 is SGHNT, CDR2 YYREEE (reference sequence). J was trimmed by 1 base and V by 5 bases; bases with no gene match: 5. The CDR3 loop spans 15 amino acids. The CDR3 region has the DNA TGTGCCAGCAGTCCCGGGACAGGGGGATCCTACGAGCAGTACTTC. As protein: CASSPGTGGSYEQYF.

The chain employs TRBV28 and TRBJ2-1; D could derive from TRBD1 or TRBD2 (6 bases each). Germline V lookup: CDR1 MDHEN, CDR2 SYDVKM. Between the trimmed V and J ends, which lost 3 bases and 5 bases, there was a span of 11 bases. This CDR3 is built from 14 residues. CDR3 coding DNA: TGTGCCAGCAGTTTCTACAGGGAGGACAATGAGCAGTTCTTC. Amino acid sequence: CASSFYREDNEQFF.

The chain links TRBV6-5 to TRBJ2-1, with 7 bases fitting TRBD1. The CDR3 totals 15 residues. In germline, CDR1 is MNHEY, CDR2 SVGAGI. V shed 2 bases, J shed 7 bases, and the junction held 8 bases outside the gene matches. The CDR3 nucleotides read TGTGCCAGCAGTTACAGGGGGCTCGAAGGGAATGAGCAGTTCTTC. Translating it yields CASSYRGLEGNEQFF.

The V gene is TRBV7-2, the J gene TRBJ2-1; tentative D call: TRBD2 (5 bases). This CDR3 spans 13 amino acids. Trimming shortened V by 5 bases and J by 7 bases, and 12 bases separated the two germline ends. From germline, CDR1 is SGHTA and CDR2 FQGNSA. The CDR3: CASSPYIANEQFF. CDR3 DNA sequence: TGTGCCAGCAGCCCGTATATAGCGAATGAGCAGTTCTTC.

The chain links TRBV6-6 to TRBJ2-7; maybe TRBD1 (6 bases). Trimming shortened V by 0 bases and J by 1 base, and 10 bases separated the two germline ends. This CDR3 comprises 15 residues. Germline V gene sequence: CDR1 MNHNY, CDR2 SVGAGI (reference sequence). Here the CDR3 DNA reads TGTGCCAGCAGTTACTCGAGGGGGTTTTCCTACGAGCAGTACTTC. Its translation is CASSYSRGFSYEQYF.